The 11 T cell receptor beta chains reported below all come from one sample, sequenced in a study of T cell repertoires in cytomegalovirus infection. TCRdb reanalysed the reads using MiXCR and keeps one entry per CDR3 protein. The data contain roughly 860,000 distinct CDR3 sequences, about 33% of them singletons. Antigens for these TCRs are unknown. The sequenced sample was cultured CD8+ T cells from PBMCs, obtained from culture after CMV antigen stimulation. The origin of the receptors is a human donor in good health (CMV status not recorded). Some clones in this sample may be carry-over from other donors' samples.

This sequence joins TRBV27 and TRBJ1-2, with 9 bases that match TRBD1. V shed 6 bases and J 1 base; nucleotides not matched to a gene: 12. The CDR3 spans 17 residues. The V gene's germline CDR1 is MNHEY and CDR2 SMNVEV (reference sequence). This chain's CDR3 is CASSTGTGNQVNYGYTF. CDR3 bases: TGTGCCAGCAGCACCGGGACAGGGAATCAAGTTAACTATGGCTACACCTTC.

The V gene is TRBV6-2 or TRBV6-3, the J gene TRBJ2-1; 11 bases agree with TRBD2. The V segment lost 6 bases and the J segment 6 bases; nucleotides outside the gene matches: 4. The CDR3 covers 14 residues. Germline V gene data show CDR1 as MNHEY and CDR2 as SVGEGT. The CDR3 is CASRGLAVGNEQFF. The CDR3 coding sequence is TGTGCCAGCAGGGGACTAGCGGTAGGCAATGAGCAGTTCTTC.

This clonotype was counted only a few times. The V and J genes are TRBV7-9 and TRBJ1-5; 7 bases are shared with TRBD1. Germline V gene lookup returns CDR1 SEHNR and CDR2 FQNEAQ (reference sequence). With 2 bases clipped from V and 6 bases from J, the junction kept 10 bases outside the gene matches. CDR3 length equals 16 residues. CDR3 loop: CASSLITGTELQPQHF. The CDR3 nucleotides are TGTGCCAGCAGCTTAATAACTGGGACAGAGCTTCAGCCCCAGCATTTT.

The chain recombines TRBV6-5 with TRBJ2-7; tentative D call: TRBD2 (5 bases). Germline loops: CDR1 MNHEY, CDR2 SVGAGI. The CDR3 extends over 14 amino acids. Trimming took off 2 bases at V and 0 bases at J, with 8 bases between the two ends. The CDR3 sequence: CASSYPGNSYEQYF. CDR3 coding DNA: TGTGCCAGCAGTTACCCGGGGAACTCCTACGAGCAGTACTTC.

In this sample, this clonotype turned up once. Its ends do not fully match the called genes, so a read error is possible. This rearrangement joins TRBV7-9 to TRBJ1-2; D unclear. The germline CDR1 and CDR2 sequences are SEHNR and FQNEAQ (reference sequence). This CDR3 is 11 amino acids long. CDR3 nucleotide sequence: TGTGCCAGCAGCCGGGATTATGACTACACCTTC. Translated, it gives CASSRDYDYTF.

V and J are TRBV6-5 and TRBJ1-2; D is uncertain. Between the trimmed V and J ends, which lost 0 bases and 4 bases, there was a span of 9 bases. CDR1 and CDR2 from the germline V gene are MNHEY and SVGAGI. This CDR3 contains 14 residues. CDR3 sequence: CASSYSPSLYGYTF. For the CDR3, the DNA is TGTGCCAGCAGTTACTCCCCGAGCCTCTATGGCTACACCTTC.

This clonotype was seen only a few times. The J gene is TRBJ2-7, the V gene TRBV19; D gene ambiguous. The length of the CDR3 is 13 residues. The V and J ends lost 8 bases and 5 bases respectively, with 16 bases between them. CDR1 and CDR2 (germline): LNHDA, SQIVND (reference sequence). The CDR3 region is CASGPSQLNEQYF. Written as DNA, the CDR3 is TGTGCCAGTGGACCCAGCCAATTAAACGAGCAGTACTTC.

V usage is TRBV6-2 or TRBV6-3 and J usage is TRBJ2-5, with 12 nucleotides matching TRBD2. The CDR3 sequence is 17 residues long. Per germline, CDR1 MNHEY and CDR2 SVGEGT. With V trimmed by 0 bases and J by 5 bases, 7 bases remained unmatched. The CDR3 spells CASSYSIRLAGEETQYF. CDR3 nucleotide sequence: TGTGCCAGCAGTTACTCGATTAGACTAGCGGGGGAGGAGACCCAGTACTTC.

Only a few counts were recorded for this clonotype. The chain carries TRBV12-3 or TRBV12-4 and TRBJ2-2, with D unclear. This CDR3 has 12 amino acids. V lost 8 bases, J lost 2 bases, and 6 bases lay in between. CDR3 region: CASVTNTGELFF. CDR3 nucleotides: TGTGCCAGCGTAACCAACACCGGGGAGCTGTTTTTT.

The chain joins TRBV19 to TRBJ2-3; D is undetermined. Germline V gene data show CDR1 as LNHDA and CDR2 as SQIVND (reference sequence). This CDR3 is 18 amino acids long. V lost 5 bases to trimming and J lost 5 bases, with 26 bases between them. CDR3: CASSDRIRVRSKVDTQYF. For the CDR3, the DNA is TGTGCCAGTAGTGATCGTATTCGGGTCCGAAGTAAGGTAGATACGCAGTATTTT.

The CDR3 protein is CASSIFSGGNYEQYF. CDR3 nucleotides: TGTGCCAGTAGTATTTTCAGCGGGGGGAATTACGAGCAGTACTTC. V gene TRBV19 combines with J gene TRBJ2-7, with TRBD2 identical over 9 bases. The germline V gene encodes CDR1 LNHDA and CDR2 SQIVND (reference sequence). The V gene end was trimmed by 3 bases and the J gene end by 4 bases; junction bases not matched to a gene: 7. The CDR3 contains 15 residues.